This TCR beta chain was sequenced during a study of T cells in Graves' hyperthyroidism and ophthalmopathy. The V end lost 1 base, the J end lost 2 bases, and 19 bases lay between the germline ends. The CDR3 has 17 residues. CDR1 is DFQATT and CDR2 is SNEGSKA in the germline V gene (reference sequence). Amplification yielded TCR beta CDR3 regions, with RNA transcripts as the source. First-round RT-PCR with HTBI primers amplified the TCR CDR3 region. MiXCR was run by TCRdb on the multiplex PCR reads, yielding one entry per CDR3 protein. The sample includes approximately 500,000 distinct CDR3 sequences, about half of them seen just once.

The sequenced sample consisted of peripheral blood or thyroid tissue (not recorded which). This clonotype was sampled from a woman aged 18-29 years with Graves' hyperthyroidism. The chain couples TRBV20-1 to TRBJ2-3; tentatively, D is TRBD2 (6 bases). The CDR3 DNA reads as TGCAGTGCTAGAGGGATCGGCGGGGATCGGTTCACAGATACGCAGTATTTT. It translates to CSARGIGGDRFTDTQYF.